These 19 T cell receptor beta chains came from one sample sequenced in a study of neurological immune-mediated disorders. TCRdb reanalysed the 5' RACE reads using MiXCR and keeps one entry per CDR3 protein. The sample contains 70,000 to 90,000 distinct CDR3 sequences, almost 6% of which appear only once. Time point denoted: longitudinal time-point 2. Input material: PBMCs. These receptors were taken from a woman aged 55-69 years with multiple sclerosis.

This clonotype has at least ten counts. The chain combines TRBV20-1 with TRBJ2-2; D is unresolved. The CDR3 runs to 14 residues. Germline CDR1 and CDR2: DFQATT and SNEGSKA (reference sequence). Trimming removed 6 bases from V and 3 bases from J, with 14 bases in between. The CDR3 DNA reads as TGCAGTGCGCCAGACCTCCGAGACACCGGGGAGCTGTTTTTT. Encoded protein: CSAPDLRDTGELFF.

With respect to this clonotype: This could be a read error, since a much larger clone is one nucleotide away. The J gene is TRBJ1-2, the V gene TRBV7-2; TRBD1 might be the D (6 bases). The germline gives CDR1 SGHTA, CDR2 FQGNSA. The CDR3 totals 13 residues. The CDR3 sequence is CDSSLRTVYGYTF. CDR3 bases: TGTGACAGCAGCTTAAGGACAGTTTATGGCTACACCTTC.

Ten or more counts support this clonotype. The chain is built from TRBV11-3 and TRBJ2-1, with 9 bases identical to TRBD2. J lost 8 bases, V lost 5 bases, and 16 bases had no gene match. The CDR3 has 17 residues. Looked up from germline, CDR1 is SGHNT and CDR2 is YENEEA. CDR3 nucleotide sequence: TGTGCCAGCAGCCAAACGAAGCGGGGGGCCCTCTTGGATGAGCAGTTCTTC. It encodes CASSQTKRGALLDEQFF.

This clonotype was counted many times. This chain joins TRBV20-1 and TRBJ1-1; a weak D match, TRBD1 (5 bases). The CDR3 is 13 residues long. Trimming shortened V by 0 bases and J by 1 base, and 6 bases separated the two germline ends. Germline values: CDR1 DFQATT, CDR2 SNEGSKA (reference sequence). The CDR3 loop reads CSARDQGNTEAFF. CDR3 coding DNA: TGCAGTGCTAGAGACCAGGGGAACACTGAAGCTTTCTTT.

This clonotype was seen many times. The rearrangement joins TRBV6-7 to TRBJ2-7; possibly TRBD1 for D (6 bases). TRBV6-7 is an open reading frame, and its role is uncertain. CDR3 length: 13 residues. Trimming stripped 6 bases from V and 5 bases from J, with 14 bases between. CDR3 sequence: CASRGTSPDEQYF. CDR3 DNA: TGTGCCAGCAGAGGGACATCCCCTGACGAGCAGTACTTC.

Many counts were recorded for this clonotype. The rearrangement joins TRBV15 to TRBJ2-7; D not resolved. Between the trimmed V and J ends, which lost 1 base and 0 bases, there was a span of 19 bases. Germline CDR1 is LNHNV and CDR2 is YYDKDF (reference sequence). The CDR3 sequence is 18 residues long. This chain's CDR3 is CATSRVGLVAGLSYEQYF. The DNA of the CDR3 is TGTGCCACCAGCAGAGTTGGTCTGGTGGCAGGCCTCTCCTACGAGCAGTACTTC.

The gene calls are TRBV20-1 and TRBJ1-5; D unresolved. Trimming left V 2 bases short and J 1 base short, with 15 bases between. CDR1 and CDR2 (germline): DFQATT, SNEGSKA (reference sequence). The CDR3 covers 16 residues. The CDR3 region is CSARPSGRLSNQPQHF. For the CDR3, the DNA is TGCAGTGCTAGACCCTCTGGGAGACTGAGCAATCAGCCCCAGCATTTT.

As for this clonotype: Given a much more abundant clone one base away, this may be a read error. The chain uses TRBV5-1 and TRBJ2-7, with a possible D match to TRBD2 (5 bases). The V end lost 0 bases, the J end lost 0 bases, and 13 bases lay between the germline ends. CDR1 and CDR2 (germline): SGHRS, YFSETQ. The CDR3 extends over 16 amino acids. The CDR3 sequence: CASSLGGQMSSYEQYF. The CDR3, as DNA: TGCGCCAGCAGCTTGGGAGGGCAGATGAGCTCCTACGAGCAGTACTTC.

In its sample, this clonotype was seen many times. The V gene is TRBV10-2, the J gene TRBJ2-7, with 8 bases identical to TRBD1. The trim removed 3 bases at V and 0 bases at J, leaving 7 bases unmatched. Germline V gene sequence: CDR1 WSHSY, CDR2 SAAADI. The CDR3 has 16 residues. CDR3 loop: CASSDPRTGSSYEQYF. The CDR3, as DNA: TGCGCCAGCAGTGACCCTAGGACAGGGTCCTCCTACGAGCAGTACTTC.

This clonotype was detected ten times or more. The gene calls are TRBV18 and TRBJ1-1; D may be TRBD1 (6 bases). The CDR3 loop spans 14 amino acids. CDR1 and CDR2 (germline): KGHSH, LQKENI. V lost 3 bases, J lost 5 bases, and 13 bases lay in between. CDR3 in DNA: TGTGCCAGCTCACCCGGGGGCATTACAACTGAAGCTTTCTTT. Translated: CASSPGGITTEAFF.

This clonotype was seen repeatedly, ten times or more. The chain couples TRBV3-1 to TRBJ2-7; D is undetermined. The CDR3 length is 14 residues. V was shortened by 2 bases and J by 3 bases, with 11 bases between the two germline ends. CDR1 is LGHDT, CDR2 YNNKEL, per germline (reference sequence). The CDR3 reads CASSQRAEHYEQYF. CDR3 DNA sequence: TGTGCCAGCAGCCAAAGGGCCGAACACTACGAGCAGTACTTC.

This clonotype appeared many times. The chain has TRBV15 and TRBJ2-7; 9 bases align to TRBD1. V shed 2 bases, J shed 7 bases, and the junction held 15 bases outside the gene matches. CDR1 is LNHNV and CDR2 is YYDKDF in the germline V gene (reference sequence). The CDR3 consists of 17 residues. CDR3 sequence: CATSRLGTVDRGGEQYF. CDR3 sequence (DNA): TGTGCCACCAGCAGACTTGGGACGGTGGACAGGGGTGGGGAGCAGTACTTC.

The table lists this clonotype with a few counts. This chain links TRBV30 with TRBJ2-1; TRBD2 matches at 15 bases. This CDR3 has 14 amino acids. The junction had 2 bases not matched to a gene; V was cut back by 3 bases and J by 8 bases. From germline, CDR1 is GTSNPN and CDR2 SVGIG (reference sequence). CDR3 bases: TGTGCCTGGAGCGGGACTAGCGGGGGGCATGAGCAGTTCTTC. Its protein is CAWSGTSGGHEQFF. Full variable domain (outside the CDR3, taken from reference TRBV30 and TRBJ2-1): SQTIHQWPATLVQPVGSPLSLECTVEGTSNPNLYWYRQAAGRGLQLLFYSVGIGQISSEVPQNLSASRPQDRQFILSSKKLLLSDSGFYLCAWSGTSGGHEQFFGPGTRLTVL.

This clonotype was counted many times. This chain joins TRBV5-6 and TRBJ2-5; TRBD2 matches at 10 bases. V gave up 2 bases and J gave up 1 base; unmatched junction bases: 2. Germline CDR1 is SGHDT and CDR2 is YYEEEE. The CDR3 spans 15 residues. The DNA for the CDR3 is TGTGCCAGCAGCTTTCTAGCGGGGGTCCAAGAGACCCAGTACTTC. Encoded protein: CASSFLAGVQETQYF.

This clonotype was recorded many times. This rearrangement joins TRBV15 to TRBJ1-1, with D maybe TRBD1 (5 bases). The germline V and J ends were trimmed by 0 bases and 2 bases, with 13 bases remaining between them. The CDR3 sequence is 16 residues long. From germline, CDR1 is LNHNV and CDR2 YYDKDF (reference sequence). The CDR3 loop is CATSRDSGTRNTEAFF. The CDR3 DNA follows: TGTGCCACCAGCAGAGATTCGGGGACTCGAAACACTGAAGCTTTCTTT.

This clonotype was recorded at least ten times. The chain combines TRBV20-1 with TRBJ1-2; D may be TRBD1 (5 bases). Germline lookup yields CDR1 DFQATT and CDR2 SNEGSKA (reference sequence). Deletions cut 5 bases from V and 6 bases from J, with 13 bases between. This CDR3 is built from 12 residues. The CDR3 region has the DNA TGCAGTGCTCCACCGGACATTCATGGCTACACCTTC. Translated, it gives CSAPPDIHGYTF.

At least ten counts were recorded for this clonotype. The chain recombines TRBV7-9 with TRBJ2-5; TRBD2 agrees at 7 bases. V shed 3 bases, J shed 5 bases, and the junction held 18 bases outside the gene matches. The CDR3 loop spans 18 amino acids. Germline V gene lookup returns CDR1 SEHNR and CDR2 FQNEAQ (reference sequence). The CDR3 is CASSFDRLAAGKVETQYF. CDR3 nucleotide sequence: TGTGCCAGCAGCTTCGACCGACTGGCAGCGGGGAAGGTCGAGACCCAGTACTTC.

This clonotype was picked up many times. The chain employs TRBV5-1 and TRBJ1-1, with a tentative D call TRBD1 (5 bases). The V end lost 4 bases, the J end lost 2 bases, and 18 bases lay between the germline ends. Looked up from germline, CDR1 is SGHRS and CDR2 is YFSETQ. CDR3 length: 16 amino acids. CDR3 coding DNA: TGCGCCAGCAGCCCTCAACCTGGACATCCAAACACTGAAGCTTTCTTT. This codes for CASSPQPGHPNTEAFF.

In its sample, this clonotype was seen many times. The rearrangement uses TRBV15 and TRBJ2-3; 11 positions match TRBD2. The CDR3 is 15 residues long. The germline V gene encodes CDR1 LNHNV and CDR2 YYDKDF (reference sequence). V lost 7 bases and J lost 5; bases outside the gene matches: 8. The CDR3 sequence: CATTRDLAGGDTQYF. The DNA of the CDR3 is TGTGCCACCACTAGAGACCTAGCGGGGGGAGATACGCAGTATTTT.